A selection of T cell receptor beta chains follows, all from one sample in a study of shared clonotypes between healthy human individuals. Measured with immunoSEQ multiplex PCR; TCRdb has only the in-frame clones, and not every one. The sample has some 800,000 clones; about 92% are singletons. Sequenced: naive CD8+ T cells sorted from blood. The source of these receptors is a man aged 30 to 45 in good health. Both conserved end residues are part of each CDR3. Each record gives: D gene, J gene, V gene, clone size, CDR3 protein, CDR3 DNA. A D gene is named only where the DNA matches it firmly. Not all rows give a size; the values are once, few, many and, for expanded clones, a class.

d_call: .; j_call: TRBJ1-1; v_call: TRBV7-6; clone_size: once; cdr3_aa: CASSLWEEAFF; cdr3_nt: TGTGCCAGCAGCTTATGGGAGGAAGCTTTCTTT
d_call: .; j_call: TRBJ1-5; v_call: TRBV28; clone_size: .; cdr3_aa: CASILVTDSLGHNQPQHF; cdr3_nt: .
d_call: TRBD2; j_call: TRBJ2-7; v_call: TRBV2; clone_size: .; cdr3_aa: CASSYLAGVGMYEQYF; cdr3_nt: TGTGCCAGCAGTTACCTAGCGGGAGTCGGAATGTACGAGCAGTACTTC
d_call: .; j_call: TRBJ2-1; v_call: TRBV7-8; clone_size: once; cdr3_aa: CASSSPRGEGLGNEQFF; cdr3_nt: TGTGCCAGCAGCTCCCCCCGGGGTGAGGGACTGGGCAATGAGCAGTTCTTC
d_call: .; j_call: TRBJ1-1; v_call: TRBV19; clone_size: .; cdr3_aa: CASSSLSLLDTDTEAFF; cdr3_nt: TGTGCCAGTAGTTCCCTGTCCCTTTTAGACACCGACACTGAAGCTTTCTTT
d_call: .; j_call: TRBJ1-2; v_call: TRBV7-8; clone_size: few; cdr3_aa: CASSVRGNYGYTF; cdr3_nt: TGTGCCAGCAGCGTTAGGGGGAACTATGGCTACACCTTC
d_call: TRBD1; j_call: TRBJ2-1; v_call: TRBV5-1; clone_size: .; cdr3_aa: CASSYTGGVQNEQFF; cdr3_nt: TGCGCCAGCAGCTACACAGGGGGAGTTCAGAATGAGCAGTTCTTC
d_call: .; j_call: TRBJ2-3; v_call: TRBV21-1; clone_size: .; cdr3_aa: CASIPPPGQGAPGTDTQYF; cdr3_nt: TGTGCCAGCATCCCTCCTCCGGGACAGGGGGCGCCGGGCACAGATACGCAGTATTTT
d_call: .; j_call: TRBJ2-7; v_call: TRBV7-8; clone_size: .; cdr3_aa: CASSLEAPSPYEQYF; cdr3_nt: TGTGCCAGCAGCTTAGAAGCCCCTTCGCCCTACGAGCAGTACTTC
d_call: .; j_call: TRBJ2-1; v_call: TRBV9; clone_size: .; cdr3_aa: CASSVEGDNEQFF; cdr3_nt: TGTGCCAGCAGCGTAGAAGGAGACAATGAGCAGTTCTTC
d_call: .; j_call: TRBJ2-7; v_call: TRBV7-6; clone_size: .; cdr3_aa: CASSLEAVAEPTYEQYF; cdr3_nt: TGTGCCAGCAGCTTAGAGGCCGTAGCGGAACCTACCTACGAGCAGTACTTC
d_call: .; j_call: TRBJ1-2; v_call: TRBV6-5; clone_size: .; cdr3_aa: CASSYSGSYGYTF; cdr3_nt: TGTGCCAGCAGTTACTCAGGGTCCTATGGCTACACCTTC
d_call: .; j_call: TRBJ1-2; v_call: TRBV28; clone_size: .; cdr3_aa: CASSLLEGFDGYTF; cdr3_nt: TGTGCCAGCAGTTTATTAGAGGGGTTCGATGGCTACACCTTC
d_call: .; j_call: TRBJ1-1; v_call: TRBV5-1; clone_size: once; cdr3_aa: CASSWRDTEAFF; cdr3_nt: TGCGCCAGCAGCTGGAGGGACACCGAAGCTTTCTTT
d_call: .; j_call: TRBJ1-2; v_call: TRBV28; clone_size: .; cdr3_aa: CASSRGNYGYTF; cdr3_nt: TGTGCCAGCAGCAGGGGCAACTATGGCTACACCTTC
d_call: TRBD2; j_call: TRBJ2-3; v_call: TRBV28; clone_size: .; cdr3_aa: CASSTSGSGTDTQYF; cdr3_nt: TGTGCCAGCAGCACTAGCGGGAGTGGAACAGATACGCAGTATTTT
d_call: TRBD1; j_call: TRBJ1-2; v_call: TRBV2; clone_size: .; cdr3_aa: CASSGGTEGYTF; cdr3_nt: TGTGCCAGCAGTGGCGGGACAGAAGGCTACACCTTC
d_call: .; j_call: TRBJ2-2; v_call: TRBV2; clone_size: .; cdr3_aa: CASTSPLDTGELFF; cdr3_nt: TGTGCCAGCACTAGCCCCCTTGACACCGGGGAGCTGTTTTTT
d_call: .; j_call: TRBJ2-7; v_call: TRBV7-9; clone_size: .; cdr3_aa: CASSPHLGQADRLYEQYF; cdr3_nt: TGTGCCAGCAGCCCCCACCTGGGGCAGGCGGACCGCCTCTACGAGCAGTACTTC
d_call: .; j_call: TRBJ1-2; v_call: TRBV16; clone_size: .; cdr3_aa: CASSQSAMTGHGYTF; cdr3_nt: TGTGCCAGCAGCCAATCGGCGATGACAGGCCATGGCTACACCTTC
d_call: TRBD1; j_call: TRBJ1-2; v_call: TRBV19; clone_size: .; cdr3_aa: CASTHGDSPNYGYTF; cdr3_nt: TGTGCCAGTACTCACGGGGACAGCCCTAACTATGGCTACACCTTC
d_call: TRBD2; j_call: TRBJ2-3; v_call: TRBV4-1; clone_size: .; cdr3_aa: CASRDQRESPDTQYF; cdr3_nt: TGCGCCAGCAGAGACCAGCGGGAGTCCCCAGATACGCAGTATTTT
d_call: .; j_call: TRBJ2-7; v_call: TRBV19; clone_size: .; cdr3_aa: CASSARHYYEQYF; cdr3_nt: TGTGCCAGTAGTGCCCGACATTACTACGAGCAGTACTTC
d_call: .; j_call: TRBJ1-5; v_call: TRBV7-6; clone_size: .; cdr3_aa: CASSRLGPQHF; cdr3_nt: TGTGCCAGCAGCCGGCTTGGCCCCCAGCATTTT
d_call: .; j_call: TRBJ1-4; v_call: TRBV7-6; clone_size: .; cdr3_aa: CASSVSGQNEKLFF; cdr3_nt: TGTGCCAGCAGCGTATCAGGACAGAATGAAAAACTGTTTTTT
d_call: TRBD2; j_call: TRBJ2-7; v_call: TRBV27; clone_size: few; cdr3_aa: CASSSGTSGIYEQYF; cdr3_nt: TGCGCCAGCAGTTCCGGGACTAGCGGGATCTACGAGCAGTACTTC
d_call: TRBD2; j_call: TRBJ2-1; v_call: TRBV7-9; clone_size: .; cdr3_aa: CASSSRDYPDNEQFF; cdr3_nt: TGTGCCAGCAGCTCGAGGGACTACCCAGACAATGAGCAGTTCTTC
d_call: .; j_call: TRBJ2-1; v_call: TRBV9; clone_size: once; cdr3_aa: CASGSEQFF; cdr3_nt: TGTGCCAGCGGCTCCGAGCAGTTCTTC
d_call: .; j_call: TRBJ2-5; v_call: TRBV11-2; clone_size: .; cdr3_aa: CASSLVEKDPRETQYF; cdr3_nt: TGTGCCAGCAGCTTAGTGGAGAAGGATCCCCGGGAGACCCAGTACTTC
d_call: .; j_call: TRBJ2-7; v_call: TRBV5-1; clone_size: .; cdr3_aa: CASSYLPSYEQYF; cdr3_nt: TGCGCCAGCAGCTACCTGCCTAGCTACGAGCAGTACTTC
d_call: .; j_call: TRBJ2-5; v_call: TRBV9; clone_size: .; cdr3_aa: CASSVGSSGTQYF; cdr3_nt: TGTGCCAGCAGCGTAGGTAGTAGTGGGACCCAGTACTTC
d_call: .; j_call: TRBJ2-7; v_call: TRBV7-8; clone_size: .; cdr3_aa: CASSRGLFYEQYF; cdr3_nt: TGTGCCAGCAGCCGGGGGCTGTTCTACGAGCAGTACTTC
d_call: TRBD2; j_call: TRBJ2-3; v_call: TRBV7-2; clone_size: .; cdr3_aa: CASSPTSGMTDTQYF; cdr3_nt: TGTGCCAGCAGCCCCACTAGCGGGATGACAGATACGCAGTATTTT
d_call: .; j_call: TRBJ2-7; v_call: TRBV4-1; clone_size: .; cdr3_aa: CASSQTSTYEQYF; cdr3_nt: TGCGCCAGCAGCCAGACAAGTACCTACGAGCAGTACTTC
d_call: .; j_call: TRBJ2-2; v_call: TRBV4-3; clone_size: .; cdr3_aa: CASSQVDYLNTGELFF; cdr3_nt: TGCGCCAGCAGCCAAGTGGACTACCTGAACACCGGGGAGCTGTTTTTT
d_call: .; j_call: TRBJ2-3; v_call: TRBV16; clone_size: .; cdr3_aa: CASSQRRDTQYF; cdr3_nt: TGTGCCAGCAGCCAACGCAGAGATACGCAGTATTTT
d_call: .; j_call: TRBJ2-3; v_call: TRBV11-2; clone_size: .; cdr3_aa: CASSSRPYDDTQYF; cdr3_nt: TGTGCCAGCAGCTCCCGTCCATACGACGATACGCAGTATTTT
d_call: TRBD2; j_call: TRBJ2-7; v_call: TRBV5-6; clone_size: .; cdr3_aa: CASSFSGSLYEQYF; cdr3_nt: TGTGCCAGCAGCTTCAGCGGGAGTCTTTACGAGCAGTACTTC
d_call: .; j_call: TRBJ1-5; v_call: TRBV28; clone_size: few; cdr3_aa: CASLGEDTRGNQPQHF; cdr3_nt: TGTGCCAGCCTCGGGGAAGACACAAGGGGCAATCAGCCCCAGCATTTT
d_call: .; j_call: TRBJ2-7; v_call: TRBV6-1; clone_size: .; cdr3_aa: CASTARDGSYEQYF; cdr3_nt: TGTGCCAGCACCGCCCGGGACGGATCCTACGAGCAGTACTTC
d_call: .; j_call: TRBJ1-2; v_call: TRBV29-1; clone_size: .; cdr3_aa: CSVEFQGDYGYTF; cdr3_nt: TGCAGCGTTGAATTTCAGGGTGACTATGGCTACACCTTC
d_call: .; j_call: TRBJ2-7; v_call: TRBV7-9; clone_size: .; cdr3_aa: CASSFVTTGDEQYF; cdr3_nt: TGTGCCAGCAGCTTCGTTACAACGGGGGACGAGCAGTACTTC
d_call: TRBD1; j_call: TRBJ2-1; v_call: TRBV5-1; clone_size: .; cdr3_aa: CASSLGQGADEQFF; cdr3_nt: TGCGCCAGCAGCTTGGGCCAGGGGGCCGATGAGCAGTTCTTC
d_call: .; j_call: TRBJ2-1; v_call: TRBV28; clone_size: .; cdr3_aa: CASSFRLDEQFF; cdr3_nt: TGTGCCAGCAGTTTCCGACTAGATGAGCAGTTCTTC
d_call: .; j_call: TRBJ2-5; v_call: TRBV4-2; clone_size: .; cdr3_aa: CASRGGVESETQYF; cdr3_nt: TGTGCCAGCAGGGGGGGAGTGGAGTCAGAGACCCAGTACTTC
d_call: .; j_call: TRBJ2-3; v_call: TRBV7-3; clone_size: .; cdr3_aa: CASSPSFGRGFPDTQYF; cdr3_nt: TGTGCCAGCAGCCCCTCATTTGGCAGGGGATTTCCCGATACGCAGTATTTT
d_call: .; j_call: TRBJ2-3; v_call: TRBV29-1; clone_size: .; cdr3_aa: CSVWVLTDTQYF; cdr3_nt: TGCAGCGTTTGGGTTTTGACAGATACGCAGTATTTT
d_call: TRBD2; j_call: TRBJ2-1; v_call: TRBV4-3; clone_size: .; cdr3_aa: CASSHRSGTSDDNEQFF; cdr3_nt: TGCGCCAGCAGCCACAGGTCCGGGACTAGCGACGACAATGAGCAGTTCTTC
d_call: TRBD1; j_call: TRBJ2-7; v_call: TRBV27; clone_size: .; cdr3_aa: CASSLPAGTGIYEQYF; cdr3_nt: TGTGCCAGCAGTTTACCCGCCGGGACAGGGATCTACGAGCAGTACTTC
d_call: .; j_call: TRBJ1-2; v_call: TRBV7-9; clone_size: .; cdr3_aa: CASSLVARGYTF; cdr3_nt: TGTGCCAGCAGCTTAGTGGCGCGTGGCTACACCTTC
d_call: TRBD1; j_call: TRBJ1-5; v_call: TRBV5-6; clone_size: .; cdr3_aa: CASSFQGASNQPQHF; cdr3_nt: TGTGCCAGCAGCTTCCAGGGGGCAAGCAATCAGCCCCAGCATTTT
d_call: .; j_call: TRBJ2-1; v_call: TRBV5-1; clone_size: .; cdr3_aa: CASARGEVNEQFF; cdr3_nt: TGCGCCAGCGCACGGGGAGAGGTCAATGAGCAGTTCTTC
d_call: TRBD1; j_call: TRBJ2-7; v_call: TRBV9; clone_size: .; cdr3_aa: CASSAWDRQGEQYF; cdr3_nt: TGTGCCAGCAGCGCCTGGGACAGGCAGGGAGAGCAGTACTTC